This T cell receptor beta chain was observed in a study of T cell changes during pregnancy in multiple sclerosis (dated by TCRdb to about 2019). Study-wide context: In women with multiple sclerosis, the researchers looked at how the T cell repertoire shifted as pregnancy progressed.

From the cysteine up to the phenylalanine, the CDR3 has a length of 16 residues. Only CDR3 DNA remains: 48 bases, in frame from the first base. CDR1 MNHNY and CDR2 SVGAGI were looked up in the germline V gene (reference sequence). V lost 5 bases and J lost 0 bases; the stretch between them is 14 bases long. A word on this clone: Its antigen is not yet known. No clone much larger than this one lies a single base away; base qualities are absent.

The library was obtained by the immunoSEQ multiplex PCR assay. TCRdb provides this immuneACCESS table in a form limited to in-frame rearrangements. Some clones are lacking; in checked studies, under half of them reflect an unresolved V gene, and why the rest are absent is not known. The sample contains around 80,000 clones, under 95% of them found a single time. The ten largest clones add up to approximately 1.4% of the sample. The receptor comes from a female donor with multiple sclerosis, enrolled in a pregnancy study. Here the chain combines TRBV6-6 and TRBJ2-1; TRBD2 is a possible D gene, resting on 5 matching bases. The sequencing used peripheral blood, collected before pregnancy. The CDR3: CASSLRTGSSYNEQFF. The nucleotide sequence is given as TGTGCCAGCAGTCTCCGGACGGGGAGCTCCTACAATGAGCAGTTCTTC.